These 11 T cell receptor beta chains originate from one sample sequenced in a study of blood T cell repertoires in COVID-19 (dated by TCRdb to between 2020 and 2021). To prepare the library, the immunoSEQ multiplex PCR assay was applied. TCRdb took this table from immuneACCESS and kept in-frame rearrangements with V and J called. Such tables lack part of the clones; where checked against another copy, unresolved V genes explain under half of the gap, and the rest is unexplained. Recorded for this sample are just over 300,000 clones; 85% to 90% of them occurred a single time. Approximately 2% of the sample lies in the top ten. Sequenced sample: peripheral blood. The receptors stem from a woman between 25 and 40 years old with COVID-19, enrolled during active disease.

The chain joins TRBV5-4 to TRBJ2-1; D unresolved. Germline CDR1 and CDR2: SGHNT and YYREEE (reference sequence). V lost 0 bases, J lost 8 bases, and 15 bases lay in between. This CDR3 region has 15 residues. Here the CDR3 DNA reads TGTGCCAGCAGCTTGGAATTCACTCTCGTGGATGAGCAGTTCTTC. Protein: CASSLEFTLVDEQFF.

This clone was counted a single time. The chain carries TRBV10-3 and TRBJ2-7; a possible D gene is TRBD1 (5 bases). Trimming pared 4 bases from V and 6 bases from J, leaving 13 bases between. Per germline, CDR1 ENHRY and CDR2 SYGVKD. CDR3 length equals 13 residues. As DNA, the CDR3 is TGTGCCATCAGTGCAGGGATGGGCCGCGAGCAGTACGTC. It is translated as CAISAGMGREQYV.

This chain links TRBV5-1 with TRBJ2-1; D might be TRBD1 (6 bases). V was shortened by 0 bases and J by 7 bases, with 17 bases between the two germline ends. The V gene's germline CDR1 is SGHRS and CDR2 YFSETQ. This CDR3 region has 16 residues. The DNA of the CDR3 is TGCGCCAGCAGCTTGGCCATCCAAGCAGGGGCGAATGAGCAGTTCTTC. Translated, it gives CASSLAIQAGANEQFF. Supplemented by reference TRBV5-1 and TRBJ2-1, the full variable domain reads KAGVTQTPRYLIKTRGQQVTLSCSPISGHRSVSWYQQTPGQGLQFLFEYFSETQRNKGNFPGRFSGRQFSNSRSEMNVSTLELGDSALYLCASSLAIQAGANEQFFGPGTRLTVL.

CDR3: CSVEPLGGRANYGYTF. CDR3 nucleotide sequence: TGCAGCGTTGAGCCTTTAGGAGGCAGAGCTAACTATGGCTACACCTTC. V usage is TRBV29-1 and J usage is TRBJ1-2; no clear D gene. CDR3 length equals 16 residues. The V gene lost 3 bases and the J gene lost 0 bases, with 17 bases spanning the gap. The germline V gene has CDR1 SQVTM and CDR2 ANQGSEA.

The chain carries TRBV5-4 and TRBJ1-4, with TRBD1 identical over 11 bases. With V trimmed by 4 bases and J by 2 bases, 4 bases remained unmatched. The CDR3 loop spans 16 amino acids. Germline CDR1 reads SGHNT; CDR2 reads YYREEE (reference sequence). Here the CDR3 DNA reads TGTGCCAGCAGCCGCCGGACAGGGGGCACTAATGAAAAACTGTTTTTT. Its protein is CASSRRTGGTNEKLFF.

This clone was observed a single time. This chain joins TRBV5-3 and TRBJ1-6; no clear D gene. Being an ORF, TRBV5-3 has a function that is uncertain. The V and J ends lost 1 base and 10 bases respectively, with 15 bases between them. CDR3 length: 15 amino acids. CDR3 protein: CARSLRRRAGSPLHF. Here the CDR3 DNA reads TGTGCCAGAAGCTTGAGGAGGAGGGCCGGATCACCCCTCCACTTT.

DNA of the CDR3: TGTGCCAGCTCATCCGACAGCAGTATAGAAGAGACCCAGTACTTC. It encodes CASSSDSSIEETQYF. The genes are TRBV18 and TRBJ2-5, with D maybe TRBD1 (5 bases). The V gene lost 5 bases and the J gene lost 3 bases, with 16 bases spanning the gap. CDR1 KGHSH and CDR2 LQKENI come from the germline V gene. The CDR3 covers 15 residues.

The chain couples TRBV4-3 to TRBJ1-2; possible D gene TRBD1, 5 bases. CDR3 length: 16 amino acids. CDR1 is LGHNA and CDR2 is YSLEER in the germline V gene. V lost 0 bases and J lost 6, with 17 bases in between. CDR3 nucleotides: TGCGCCAGCAGCCAAGATTTATCGGCAGGGAGGCATGGCTACACCTTC. It is translated as CASSQDLSAGRHGYTF.

The CDR3 region is CASSPGTVPYGYTF. The CDR3 DNA reads TGTGCCAGCTCACCAGGCACAGTTCCGTATGGCTACACCTTC. The chain uses TRBV18 and TRBJ1-2, with D uncertain. Per germline, CDR1 KGHSH and CDR2 LQKENI. This CDR3 is built from 14 residues. Trimming cost V 2 bases and J 5 bases, with 12 bases left between them.

The chain links TRBV11-3 to TRBJ1-1; D not certain. This CDR3 comprises 15 residues. Deletions cut 5 bases from V and 6 bases from J, with 19 bases between. The V gene's germline CDR1 is SGHNT and CDR2 YENEEA. CDR3 in DNA: TGTGCCAGCAGCCCCTCGTGGTCAAGCGGATCTGAAGCTTTCTTT. Translating it yields CASSPSWSSGSEAFF.

The CDR3 here is CASSLPGQGAGELFF. CDR3 DNA: TGCGCCAGCAGCTTACCGGGACAGGGGGCCGGGGAGCTGTTTTTT. The chain uses TRBV5-1 and TRBJ2-2; TRBD1 matches at 11 bases. The junction had 3 bases not matched to a gene; V was cut back by 2 bases and J by 6 bases. The CDR3 is 15 residues long. Germline CDR1 reads SGHRS; CDR2 reads YFSETQ.